The 11 T cell receptor beta chains listed next were all sequenced from one sample in a study of molecular identifiers for immune sequencing clone quantification. MiXCR, run by TCRdb on the PCR reads, gives a single entry per CDR3 protein. The sample has approximately 680,000 distinct CDR3 sequences; around 25% are singletons. Sequenced input: naive CD8+ T cells from blood, with Jurkat cell RNA spiked in. The subset is: FACS-sorted CD8+CD4-CCR7+CD45RA+ naive T cells. These TCRs come from a human donor in good health. Some libraries in this study had Jurkat cell RNA spiked in.

Note on this clonotype: A much larger clone sits a single nucleotide away, making a read error possible. The chain uses TRBV6-1 and TRBJ1-5, with D unclear. This CDR3 has 14 residues. Germline assignment: CDR1 MNHNS and CDR2 SASEGT. The CDR3 sequence: CASSENSPHQPQRF. The CDR3 coding sequence is TGTGCCAGCAGTGAGAACTCACCCCACCAGCCCCAGCGTTTT.

This clonotype has just a few counts. This chain connects TRBV10-3 to TRBJ2-5, with 13 bases lining up with TRBD2. Trimming cost V 4 bases and J 2 bases; bases outside gene matches: 4. CDR3 length: 16 residues. Looked up from germline, CDR1 is ENHRY and CDR2 is SYGVKD. Here the CDR3 reads CAISVGTSGTQETQYF. CDR3 DNA sequence: TGTGCCATCAGTGTCGGGACTAGCGGGACTCAAGAGACCCAGTACTTC.

The sample holds a few counts of this clonotype. The chain combines TRBV2 with TRBJ2-5, with D unclear. Germline V CDR1 and CDR2: SNHLY, FYNNEI. V lost 3 bases and J lost 4, with 12 bases in between. This CDR3 spans 14 amino acids. The CDR3 region has the DNA TGTGCCAGCAGTGACGATTCGAGATTAGAGACCCAGTACTTC. It is translated as CASSDDSRLETQYF.

This clonotype was seen many times. The chain is built from TRBV27 and TRBJ1-5, with no clear D. Germline lookup yields CDR1 MNHEY and CDR2 SMNVEV (reference sequence). Trimming cost V 5 bases and J 3 bases, with 11 bases left between them. CDR3 size: 14 residues. The CDR3 DNA reads as TGTGCCAGCAGTGCGGTTATTTCCAATCAGCCCCAGCATTTT. It yields the protein CASSAVISNQPQHF.

The chain couples TRBV6-2 or TRBV6-3 to TRBJ2-3, with D perhaps matching TRBD1 or TRBD2 (5 bases each). This CDR3 is 19 amino acids long. Looked up from germline, CDR1 is MNHEY and CDR2 is SVGEGT. With 3 bases removed from V and 2 bases from J, the gap between germline ends came to 24 bases. CDR3 nucleotides: TGTGCCAGCAGTTATCATACGGGGCTGGGTGAGTTCCCCACAGATACGCAGTATTTT. Translating gives CASSYHTGLGEFPTDTQYF.

This clonotype was counted at least ten times. The J gene is TRBJ1-5, the V gene TRBV7-9; D unresolved. Trimming left V 1 base short and J 9 bases short, with 7 bases between. Germline CDR1 SEHNR, CDR2 FQNEAQ (reference sequence). This CDR3 is built from 12 residues. CDR3: CASSLESGPQHF. In DNA form, the CDR3 reads TGTGCCAGCAGCTTAGAATCTGGGCCCCAGCATTTT.

This clonotype has just a few counts. The rearrangement uses TRBV7-6 and TRBJ2-7; D possibly uses TRBD1 or TRBD2 (5 bases each). This CDR3 has 18 residues. Germline V gives CDR1 SGHVS, CDR2 FNYEAQ. The V and J ends lost 4 bases and 1 base respectively, with 23 bases between them. Written as DNA, the CDR3 is TGTGCCAGCAGCTCTACTATGGGGCCCGGGACGGCTTCCTACGAGCAGTACTTC. Protein: CASSSTMGPGTASYEQYF.

This clonotype was seen only a few times. The genes are TRBV24-1 and TRBJ1-4; maybe TRBD1 (5 bases). Germline V gene data show CDR1 as KGHDR and CDR2 as SFDVKD. V dropped 8 bases and J dropped 6 bases, with 18 bases sitting between them. CDR3 length: 15 amino acids. CDR3 sequence reads: CATKKGTANHEKLFF. The CDR3 region has the DNA TGTGCCACCAAGAAAGGGACGGCGAATCATGAAAAACTGTTTTTT.

This clonotype has a count of ten or more. The chain employs TRBV4-1 and TRBJ2-3, with 12 bases matching TRBD2. Germline V gene lookup returns CDR1 MGHRA and CDR2 YSYEKL. The ends lost 1 base at V and 4 bases at J; junction bases unmatched: 3. CDR3 length equals 16 residues. In DNA, the CDR3 is TGCGCCAGCAGCCAAGGACTAGCGGGAGTGTCAGATACGCAGTATTTT. It specifies CASSQGLAGVSDTQYF.

This clonotype came up a few times. The chain carries TRBV7-2 and TRBJ2-7; 7 bases align to TRBD2. Germline V gives CDR1 SGHTA, CDR2 FQGNSA. This CDR3 contains 15 residues. V dropped 4 bases and J dropped 3; count of bases not matched to a gene: 9. As DNA, the CDR3 is TGTGCCAGCAGCTACGGTGGGACTACAGTCTACGAGCAGTACTTC. It specifies CASSYGGTTVYEQYF. The full variable domain, completed using reference TRBV7-2 and TRBJ2-7, is GAGVSQSPSNKVTEKGKDVELRCDPISGHTALYWYRQSLGQGLEFLIYFQGNSAPDKSGLPSDRFSAERTGGSVSTLTIQRTQQEDSAVYLCASSYGGTTVYEQYFGPGTRLTVT.

This clonotype was recorded at least ten times. This rearrangement joins TRBV5-6 to TRBJ2-1; D possibly uses TRBD1 or TRBD2 (5 bases each). The CDR3 has 14 residues. Germline CDR1 and CDR2: SGHDT and YYEEEE. The V end lost 4 bases, the J end lost 4 bases, and 12 bases lay between the germline ends. CDR3 nucleotide sequence: TGTGCCAGCAGCCCGGGGACGGATTACAATGAGCAGTTCTTC. Protein: CASSPGTDYNEQFF.